This T cell receptor (beta chain) was captured in a study of blood T cell repertoires in COVID-19. V was trimmed by 6 bases and J by 7 bases, leaving 12 bases between them. The CDR3 consists of 12 residues. TCRdb's copy holds only in-frame clones and misses some; the assay was immunoSEQ multiplex PCR. The sample gives some 350,000 clones, about 89% of which show up once; about 6.9% is in the top ten. The origin of this receptor is a woman aged 45-59 years with COVID-19, enrolled during active disease. The chain has TRBV12-3 or TRBV12-4 and TRBJ1-2; weak D call: TRBD1 (5 bases). Sequencing was performed on peripheral blood. The CDR3: CASRVTGFGYTF. CDR3 sequence (DNA): TGTGCCAGCAGGGTTACAGGATTTGGCTACACCTTC.